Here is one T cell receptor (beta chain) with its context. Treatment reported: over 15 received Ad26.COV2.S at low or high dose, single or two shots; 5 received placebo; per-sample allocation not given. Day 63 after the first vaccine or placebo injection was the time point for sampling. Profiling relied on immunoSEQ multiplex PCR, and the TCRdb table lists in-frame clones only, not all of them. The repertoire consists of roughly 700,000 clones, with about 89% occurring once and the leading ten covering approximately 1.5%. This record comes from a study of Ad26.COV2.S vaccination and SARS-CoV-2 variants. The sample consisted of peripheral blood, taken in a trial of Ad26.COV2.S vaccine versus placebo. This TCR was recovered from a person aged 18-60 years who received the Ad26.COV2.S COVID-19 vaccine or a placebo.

The CDR3 bases are TGTGCCAGCAGCCCCGGACCGCCACGGGGCAATCAGCCCCAGCATTTT. Its translation is CASSPGPPRGNQPQHF. This chain joins TRBV5-4 and TRBJ1-5; D is unresolved. Trimming shortened V by 4 bases and J by 2 bases, and 16 bases separated the two germline ends. The CDR3 is 16 residues long. Germline CDR1 reads SGHNT; CDR2 reads YYREEE (reference sequence).